The source of this T cell receptor (beta chain) is a study of beta chain features in type 1 diabetes. General study points: In comparison with healthy donors, patients had naive, central memory and Treg TCRB repertoires that appeared more similar.

Expressed TCRB transcripts were sequenced because the entire RNA isolate underwent reverse transcription. The average output of naive, central memory and regulatory T cell samples was a few million reads. This table comes from immunoSEQ multiplex PCR, and its TCRdb copy is limited to in-frame clones, with some not included. The sample records hundreds of thousands of clones, about 15% being singletons. In the case of this clone: The antigen is undetermined.

CDR1 and CDR2 from the germline V gene are SEHNR and FQNEAQ (reference sequence). CDR3 length equals 15 residues. The ends lost 3 bases at V and 6 bases at J; junction bases unmatched: 5. The V call is TRBV7-9, the J call TRBJ1-4; 9 bases align to TRBD1. Sequencing was carried out using naive CD4+ T cells from blood. The clonotype originates from a man under 40 in good health. CDR3 sequence reads: CASSLDRGGDEKLFF. The CDR3 DNA reads as TGTGCCAGCAGCTTGGACAGGGGAGGGGATGAAAAACTGTTTTTT. Filled out from reference TRBV7-9 and TRBJ1-4, the complete variable domain reads DTGVSQNPRHKITKRGQNVTFRCDPISEHNRLYWYRQTLGQGPEFLTYFQNEAQLEKSRLLSDRFSAERPKGSFSTLEIQRTEQGDSAMYLCASSLDRGGDEKLFFGSGTQLSVL.